This is a list of T cell receptor beta chains from one sample in a study of regulatory T cells in long-lasting Graves disease. TCRdb passed the multiplex PCR reads through MiXCR, listing each CDR3 protein once. This table has roughly 430,000 distinct CDR3 sequences, approximately 16% appearing once. The same specimen was also included in a second study, on T cells in Graves' hyperthyroidism and ophthalmopathy.

The sample was peripheral blood mononuclear cells (PBMCs), taken at new diagnosis, from a patient treated with antithyroid drugs. The receptors originated from a woman aged 25-40 years with Graves disease. The CDR3 runs from the conserved cysteine through the conserved F or W. Each record gives: CDR3 length, V gene, J gene, CDR3 protein.

17	TRBV27	TRBJ2-1	CASTSGRSPLIYNEQFF
13	TRBV7-9	TRBJ2-1	CASSLPRGNEQFF
12	TRBV5-1	TRBJ1-1	CASGLRNTEAFF
17	TRBV4-2	TRBJ2-1	CASSRMPVGRQDNEQFF
16	TRBV28	TRBJ2-3	CASSLETGLGTDTQYF
16	TRBV24-1	TRBJ2-5	CATSDLPQGGRETQYF
15	TRBV11-2	TRBJ2-7	CASTGGDPSTPEQYF
15	TRBV16	TRBJ1-2	CASSQGSSGSGGYTF
14	TRBV29-1	TRBJ2-1	CSVVEGGSYNEQFF
13	TRBV11-2	TRBJ2-5	CASSSRTHKAQYF
14	TRBV18	TRBJ1-2	CASSLPGTGGGYTF
14	TRBV3-1	TRBJ2-1	CASSQASGGFEQFF
16	TRBV3-1	TRBJ2-6	CASSQVGSAGANVLTF
17	TRBV5-1	TRBJ2-1	CASSLRTGLAVYNEQFF
17	TRBV9	TRBJ2-6	CASSVGHRVSGANVLTF
14	TRBV19	TRBJ1-1	CASSPGTLPPQAFF